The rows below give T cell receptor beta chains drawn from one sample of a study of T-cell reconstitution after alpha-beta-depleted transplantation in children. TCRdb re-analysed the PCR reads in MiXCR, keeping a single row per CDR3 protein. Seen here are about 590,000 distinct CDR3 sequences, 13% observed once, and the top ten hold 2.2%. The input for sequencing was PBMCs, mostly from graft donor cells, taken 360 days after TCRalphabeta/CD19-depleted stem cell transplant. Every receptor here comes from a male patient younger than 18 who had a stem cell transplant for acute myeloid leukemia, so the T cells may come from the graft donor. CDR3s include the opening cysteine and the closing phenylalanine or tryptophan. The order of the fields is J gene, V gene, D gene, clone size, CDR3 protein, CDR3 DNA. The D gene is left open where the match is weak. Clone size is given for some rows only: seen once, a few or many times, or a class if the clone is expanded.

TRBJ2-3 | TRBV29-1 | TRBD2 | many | CSVALGGVTDTQYF | TGCAGCGTTGCCTTGGGAGGGGTCACAGATACGCAGTATTTT
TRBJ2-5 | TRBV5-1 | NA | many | CASSYKETQYF | TGTGCCAGCAGTTATAAAGAGACCCAGTACTTC
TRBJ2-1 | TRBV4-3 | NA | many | CASSQDTPGHNEQFF | TGCGCCAGCAGCCAAGATACGCCCGGGCACAATGAGCAGTTCTTC
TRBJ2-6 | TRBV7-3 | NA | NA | CASSYTGISGANVLTF | TGTGCCAGCAGCTACACAGGGATCTCTGGGGCCAACGTCCTGACTTTC
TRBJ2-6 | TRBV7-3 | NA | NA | CASSLDSASGANVLTF | TGTGCCAGCAGCTTGGACAGCGCCTCTGGGGCCAACGTCCTGACTTTC
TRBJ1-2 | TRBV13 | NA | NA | CASSSRAGNAYGYTF | TGTGCCAGCAGCTCCCGCGCAGGAAATGCCTATGGCTACACCTTC
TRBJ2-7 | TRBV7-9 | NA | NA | CASSLGQIVHEQYF | TGTGCCAGCAGCTTAGGGCAGATAGTCCACGAGCAGTACTTC
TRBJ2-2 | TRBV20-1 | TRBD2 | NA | CSVGGPTLWREKEGELFF | TGCAGTGTAGGCGGCCCGACCTTGTGGCGGGAGAAGGAGGGGGAGCTGTTTTTT
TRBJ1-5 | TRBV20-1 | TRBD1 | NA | CSAFYRDSRPQHF | TGCAGTGCCTTCTACAGGGACAGTCGGCCCCAGCATTTT
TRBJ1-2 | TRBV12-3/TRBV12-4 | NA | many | CASTRGPNYGYTF | TGTGCCAGCACCAGGGGCCCTAACTATGGCTACACCTTC
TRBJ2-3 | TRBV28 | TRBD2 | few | CASSSSGSSDTQYF | TGTGCCAGCAGTTCGAGCGGGAGCTCAGATACGCAGTATTTT
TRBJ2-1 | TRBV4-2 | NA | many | CASSRKLRSSYNEQFF | TGTGCCAGCAGCCGAAAATTGAGGTCTTCCTACAATGAGCAGTTCTTC
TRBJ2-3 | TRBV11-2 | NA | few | CASSYRVSGSSSTDTQYF | TGTGCCAGCAGCTATAGGGTGTCTGGCAGCTCTAGCACAGATACGCAGTATTTT
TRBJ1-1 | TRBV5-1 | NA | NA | CASSPHFQFNTEAFF | TGCGCCAGCAGCCCCCATTTCCAGTTTAACACTGAAGCTTTCTTT
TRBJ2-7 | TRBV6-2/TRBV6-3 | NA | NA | CASSYSRLWGIPKSSYEQYF | TGTGCCAGCAGTTACTCGAGATTATGGGGTATCCCTAAGAGCTCCTACGAGCAGTACTTC
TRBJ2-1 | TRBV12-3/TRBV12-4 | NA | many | CASSAGGVSYNEQFF | TGTGCCAGCAGCGCAGGGGGGGTTTCCTACAATGAGCAGTTCTTC
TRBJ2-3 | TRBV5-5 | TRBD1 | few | CASSLKQGYNTDTQYF | TGTGCCAGCAGCTTGAAACAGGGGTATAACACAGATACGCAGTATTTT
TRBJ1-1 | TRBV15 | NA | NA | CATSRDLNTEAFF | TGTGCCACCAGCAGGGACTTGAACACTGAAGCTTTCTTT
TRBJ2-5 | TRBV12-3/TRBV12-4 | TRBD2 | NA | CASSLSLAGGTKTQYF | TGTGCCAGCAGTCTATCACTAGCGGGCGGAACGAAGACCCAGTACTTC
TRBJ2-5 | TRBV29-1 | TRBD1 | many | CSAGVGDRGVQETQYF | TGCAGCGCCGGAGTTGGGGACAGGGGTGTCCAAGAGACCCAGTACTTC
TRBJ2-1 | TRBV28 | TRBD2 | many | CASRYGGGLSSYNEQFF | TGTGCCAGCAGGTACGGCGGGGGACTAAGCTCCTACAATGAGCAGTTCTTC
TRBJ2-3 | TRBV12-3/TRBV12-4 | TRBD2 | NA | CASRGTSGRAIDTQYF | TGTGCCAGCAGGGGGACTAGCGGGAGGGCGATAGATACGCAGTATTTT
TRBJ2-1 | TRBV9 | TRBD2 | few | CASSVEGATSGRGNEQFF | TGTGCCAGCAGCGTAGAGGGGGCGACTAGCGGGAGAGGGAATGAGCAGTTCTTC
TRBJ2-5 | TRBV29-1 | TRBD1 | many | CSVDRTGQETQYF | TGCAGCGTTGACCGGACAGGGCAAGAGACCCAGTACTTC
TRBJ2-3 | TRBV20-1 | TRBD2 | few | CSAISGRQTDTQYF | TGCAGTGCTATAAGCGGGAGGCAGACAGATACGCAGTATTTT
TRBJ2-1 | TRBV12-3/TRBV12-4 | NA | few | CASSFSFSNYNEQFF | TGTGCCAGCAGTTTCAGCTTCAGCAACTACAATGAGCAGTTCTTC
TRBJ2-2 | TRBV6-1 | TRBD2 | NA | CASQLLASGYTGELFF | TGTGCCAGCCAACTCTTGGCTAGCGGGTACACCGGGGAGCTGTTTTTT
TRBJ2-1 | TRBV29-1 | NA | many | CSGDRLDNEQFF | TGCAGCGGTGACAGGCTGGACAATGAGCAGTTCTTC
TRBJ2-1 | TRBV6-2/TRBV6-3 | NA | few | CASSYPGGGPDGRNEQFF | TGTGCCAGCAGTTACCCAGGGGGGGGACCCGACGGGAGGAATGAGCAGTTCTTC
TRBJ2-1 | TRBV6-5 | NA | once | CASSYSSGPGSYNEQFF | TGTGCCAGCAGTTACTCGAGCGGGCCCGGCTCCTACAATGAGCAGTTCTTC
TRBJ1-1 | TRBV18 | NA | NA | CASSPAANTEAFF | TGTGCCAGCTCACCTGCAGCGAACACTGAAGCTTTCTTT
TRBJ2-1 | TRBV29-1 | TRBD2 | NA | CSVFGLAGNDYNEQFF | TGCAGCGTTTTCGGACTAGCGGGTAACGACTACAATGAGCAGTTCTTC
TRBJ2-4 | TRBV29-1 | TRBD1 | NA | CSALGQGGNIQYF | TGCAGCGCCTTGGGACAGGGGGGTAACATTCAGTACTTC
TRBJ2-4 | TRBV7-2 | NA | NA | CASSWKFGQYF | TGTGCCAGCAGTTGGAAATTTGGGCAGTACTTC
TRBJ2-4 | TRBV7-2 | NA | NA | CASSLAPAKNIQYF | TGTGCCAGCAGCTTAGCCCCAGCCAAAAACATTCAGTACTTC
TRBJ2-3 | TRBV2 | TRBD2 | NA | CASSEDPGLASTDTQCF | TGTGCCAGCAGTGAAGACCCGGGACTAGCGAGCACAGATACGCAGTGTTTT
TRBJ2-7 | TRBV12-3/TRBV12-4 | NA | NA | CASSLRSGVTYEQYF | TGTGCCAGCAGTTTACGTTCCGGAGTCACCTACGAGCAGTACTTC
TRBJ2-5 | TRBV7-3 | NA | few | CASSLMDGWGSQYF | TGTGCCAGCAGCTTAATGGACGGGTGGGGGTCTCAGTACTTC
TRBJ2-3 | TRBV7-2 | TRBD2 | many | CASSFSGSADTQYF | TGTGCCAGCAGCTTCAGCGGGAGCGCAGATACGCAGTATTTT